This TCR beta chain was recovered during a study of OX40 agonist ivuxolimab in advanced cancers. Repertoires were generated with immunoSEQ multiplex PCR, while TCRdb's copy carries only in-frame clones and drops some. This sample has about 98,000 clones, with 85% to 95% found just once. V was pared by 0 bases and J by 4 bases, with 10 bases between. Germline values: CDR1 LGHNA, CDR2 YSLEER. This CDR3 region has 15 residues. The chain is built from TRBV4-3 and TRBJ1-5; TRBD1 is a possible D gene (5 bases). This TCR was sampled from an adult with an advanced solid tumor such as melanoma, head and neck, liver or kidney cancer. Sequences were derived from CD4+ or CD8+ T cells sorted from blood, sampled in a trial of the OX40 agonist ivuxolimab. The CDR3 region is CASSQEGAGNQPQHF. The CDR3 bases are TGCGCCAGCAGCCAAGAAGGGGCAGGGAATCAGCCCCAGCATTTT.